A single sample is the source of the 21 T cell receptor beta chains below, sequenced in a study of blood T cell repertoires in COVID-19. TCRdb's table, derived via immunoSEQ multiplex PCR, lists solely in-frame clones and lacks some. The profile covers some 290,000 clones, with 90% appearing a single time and around 0.98% taken by the ten largest. Sequenced input: peripheral blood. All receptors come from a woman in her forties with COVID-19, enrolled during active disease.

V usage is TRBV19 and J usage is TRBJ2-3, with TRBD2 identical over 8 bases. Germline V gives CDR1 LNHDA, CDR2 SQIVND (reference sequence). V shed 7 bases and J 2 bases; nucleotides not matched to a gene: 11. CDR3 length: 16 residues. CDR3 protein: CASNRGTSGYTDTQYF. The CDR3 DNA reads as TGTGCCAGTAATAGAGGAACTAGCGGTTACACAGATACGCAGTATTTT.

The chain uses TRBV7-9 and TRBJ1-1; D call uncertain. This CDR3 has 15 amino acids. CDR1 is SEHNR, CDR2 FQNEAQ, per germline (reference sequence). With 4 bases removed from V and 0 bases from J, the gap between germline ends came to 12 bases. DNA of the CDR3: TGTGCCAGCAGCTCCGGCTGGAGTATGAACACTGAAGCTTTCTTT. Protein sequence: CASSSGWSMNTEAFF.

J is TRBJ1-4 and V is TRBV27, with 7 bases aligning to TRBD1. Germline-derived CDR1 and CDR2 are MNHEY and SMNVEV (reference sequence). Trimming cost V 4 bases and J 4 bases; bases outside gene matches: 3. The CDR3 length is 14 residues. The chain's CDR3 is CASSSTGINEKLFF. For the CDR3, the DNA is TGTGCCAGCAGTTCGACAGGGATTAATGAAAAACTGTTTTTT.

The chain uses TRBV19 and TRBJ1-5; 10 bases are a match to TRBD1. From germline, CDR1 is LNHDA and CDR2 SQIVND (reference sequence). Trimming removed 6 bases from V and 4 bases from J; junction bases left unmatched: 6. The CDR3 is 15 residues long. The CDR3 spells CASSQDRGENQPQHF. The CDR3 nucleotides are TGTGCCAGTAGCCAGGACAGGGGGGAGAATCAGCCCCAGCATTTT.

This clone was seen only a few times. V and J are TRBV27 and TRBJ1-5, with D possibly being TRBD1 (5 bases). The V end was cut by 3 bases, the J end by 7 bases, with 16 bases between. The CDR3 totals 15 residues. Germline values: CDR1 MNHEY, CDR2 SMNVEV (reference sequence). CDR3 residues: CASSFRTGVGQPQHF. CDR3 in DNA: TGTGCCAGCAGTTTCCGGACGGGGGTTGGACAGCCCCAGCATTTT.

The V call is TRBV12-3 or TRBV12-4, the J call TRBJ1-4; D is ambiguous. Trimming shortened V by 10 bases and J by 8 bases, and 11 bases separated the two germline ends. CDR3 length: 11 residues. For the CDR3, the DNA is TGTGCCACCCAAGCGGGGGAAAAACTGTTTTTT. This sequence encodes CATQAGEKLFF.

The chain has TRBV28 and TRBJ2-4; 8 bases fit TRBD1. The CDR3 sequence is 16 residues long. Germline-derived CDR1 and CDR2 are MDHEN and SYDVKM. V shed 5 bases, J shed 0 bases, and the junction held 6 bases outside the gene matches. The CDR3 coding sequence is TGTGCCAGCAGTGCCCGACAGGGGTTAGCCAAAAACATTCAGTACTTC. The encoded protein is CASSARQGLAKNIQYF.

The V call is TRBV5-4, the J call TRBJ1-5, with D possibly TRBD1 on 5 matching bases. V shed 4 bases and J shed 2 bases, with 16 bases lying between them. This CDR3 region has 16 residues. Looked up from germline, CDR1 is SGHNT and CDR2 is YYREEE (reference sequence). CDR3 amino acids: CASSSRGEGGNQPQHF. The CDR3 region has the DNA TGTGCCAGCAGCAGCCGGGGGGAGGGAGGCAATCAGCCCCAGCATTTT.

The gene calls are TRBV27 and TRBJ2-7; no firm D call. The germline CDR1 and CDR2 sequences are MNHEY and SMNVEV (reference sequence). Trimming shortened V by 10 bases and J by 6 bases, and 16 bases separated the two germline ends. There are 12 residues in the CDR3. CDR3 amino acids: CATSFRGSEQYF. Here the CDR3 DNA reads TGTGCCACCTCCTTTCGAGGCAGCGAGCAGTACTTC.

This chain uses TRBV7-9 with TRBJ1-1; no clear D. The CDR3 totals 16 residues. Trimming stripped 1 base from V and 5 bases from J, with 17 bases between. Germline CDR1 and CDR2: SEHNR and FQNEAQ (reference sequence). As DNA, the CDR3 is TGTGCCAGCAGCTTAGGCGGTTGGCAGCTCGGGACTGAAGCTTTCTTT. Amino acid sequence: CASSLGGWQLGTEAFF.

This sequence joins TRBV7-3 and TRBJ2-7, with TRBD2 identical over 10 bases. This CDR3 contains 14 residues. Germline values: CDR1 SGHTA, CDR2 FQGTGA. Trimming took 5 bases from V and 5 from J; bases not matched to a gene: 6. Here the CDR3 reads CASSPTTSGHEQYF. The CDR3 DNA is TGTGCCAGCAGCCCTACGACTAGCGGGCACGAGCAGTACTTC.

V usage is TRBV5-1 and J usage is TRBJ2-5; 9 bases agree with TRBD1. The CDR3 contains 17 residues. The germline V gene has CDR1 SGHRS and CDR2 YFSETQ. J lost 1 base, V lost 4 bases, and 11 bases had no gene match. The CDR3 nucleotides are TGCGCCAGCAGCCTTCGGACAGGGGCTTCCCTCCAAGAGACCCAGTACTTC. Translating gives CASSLRTGASLQETQYF.

This chain links TRBV2 with TRBJ1-3; D is ambiguous. Germline CDR1 SNHLY, CDR2 FYNNEI. The V gene lost 6 bases and the J gene lost 0 bases, with 9 bases spanning the gap. This CDR3 comprises 14 residues. CDR3 sequence (DNA): TGTGCCAGCAGAGAGGATCTCTCTGGAAACACCATATATTTT. Amino acids: CASREDLSGNTIYF.

With respect to this clone: Within the sample, other DNA sequences also encode this same CDR3. The chain links TRBV7-2 to TRBJ1-5; D unclear. Germline CDR1 and CDR2: SGHTA and FQGNSA. Trimming removed 2 bases at V and 4 bases at J, with 6 bases between. CDR3 length equals 13 residues. The CDR3 loop reads CASSLSGNQPQHF. The CDR3 DNA is TGTGCCAGCAGCTTATCGGGTAATCAGCCCCAGCATTTT. Full variable domain (remainder filled in from reference TRBV7-2 and TRBJ1-5): GAGVSQSPSNKVTEKGKDVELRCDPISGHTALYWYRQSLGQGLEFLIYFQGNSAPDKSGLPSDRFSAERTGGSVSTLTIQRTQQEDSAVYLCASSLSGNQPQHFGDGTRLSIL.

The V call is TRBV5-1, the J call TRBJ2-7; tentative D call: TRBD1 (6 bases). The CDR3 extends over 16 amino acids. From germline, CDR1 is SGHRS and CDR2 YFSETQ. Trimming left V 2 bases short and J 6 bases short, with 21 bases between. The CDR3 protein is CASSFLSAQGLSEQYF. The CDR3 coding sequence is TGCGCCAGCAGCTTCCTGTCGGCGCAGGGGTTGAGCGAGCAGTACTTC.

This chain joins TRBV3-1 (or the pseudogene TRBV3-2) and TRBJ2-7; the match to TRBD1 covers 10 bases. CDR3 size: 14 residues. Germline V lookup: CDR1 LGHDT, CDR2 YNNKEL (reference sequence). J lost 4 bases, V lost 4 bases, and 4 bases had no gene match. The CDR3 coding sequence is TGTGCCAGCAGCCGGGACAGGGGAAGGTACGAGCAGTACTTC. Its protein product is CASSRDRGRYEQYF.

CDR3 sequence reads: CASSFRQRTYEQYF. The CDR3 coding sequence is TGTGCCAGCAGCTTTCGACAGCGAACCTACGAGCAGTACTTC. The chain employs TRBV7-2 and TRBJ2-7; a weak D match, TRBD1 (5 bases). The CDR3 sequence is 14 residues long. CDR1 and CDR2 from the germline V gene are SGHTA and FQGNSA. The V end lost 3 bases, the J end lost 2 bases, and 11 bases lay between the germline ends.

V gene TRBV2 combines with J gene TRBJ2-3; 11 positions agree with TRBD2. Germline V gives CDR1 SNHLY, CDR2 FYNNEI. The CDR3 sequence is 15 residues long. V lost 7 bases to trimming and J lost 0 bases; unmatched junction nucleotides: 3. CDR3 sequence: CASIRLAGSTDTQYF. CDR3 sequence (DNA): TGTGCCAGCATCCGACTAGCGGGGAGCACAGATACGCAGTATTTT.

The chain recombines TRBV5-1 with TRBJ1-2; 7 nucleotides agree with TRBD1. V gave up 4 bases and J gave up 5 bases; unmatched junction bases: 8. The CDR3 has 14 residues. From germline, CDR1 is SGHRS and CDR2 YFSETQ. The CDR3 DNA follows: TGCGCCAGCAGCGTGACAGGGATTGGATATGGCTACACCTTC. Its protein product is CASSVTGIGYGYTF.

This clone was detected only a few times. The chain is built from TRBV19 and TRBJ1-2, with a weak D call TRBD1 (6 bases). This CDR3 spans 18 amino acids. Trimming cost V 4 bases and J 3 bases, with 24 bases left between them. Looked up from germline, CDR1 is LNHDA and CDR2 is SQIVND (reference sequence). As DNA, the CDR3 is TGTGCCAGTAGTACCCAACAGGGAGCCCGCGGGGGTGACTATGGCTACACCTTC. The encoded protein is CASSTQQGARGGDYGYTF.

The V call is TRBV4-2, the J call TRBJ2-3, with 7 nucleotides matching TRBD2. Germline V gene data show CDR1 as LGHNA and CDR2 as YNFKEQ. The length of the CDR3 is 14 residues. V shed 6 bases, J shed 1 base, and the junction held 4 bases outside the gene matches. The DNA of the CDR3 is TGTGCCAGCAGAAGTGCGGGGGGCACAGATACGCAGTATTTT. Its protein product is CASRSAGGTDTQYF.